This T cell receptor (beta chain) came from a study of Ad26.COV2.S vaccination and SARS-CoV-2 variants. Study details: Within the COV1001 Ad26.COV2.S trial arm, the donor was enrolled. Ad26.COV2.S shots went into the muscle once or twice, 56 days apart.

As to treatment: around 19 received Ad26.COV2.S at low or high dose, single or two shots; about 5 received placebo; per-sample allocation not given. After the first vaccine or placebo injection, samples were drawn on day 63. Libraries were prepared by immunoSEQ multiplex PCR; TCRdb keeps only in-frame clonotypes and omits some of them. The sample yields over 250,000 clones, about 89% seen once. This specimen consisted of peripheral blood, obtained in a trial of Ad26.COV2.S vaccine versus placebo. The clonotype comes from a person between 18 and 65 years old who received the Ad26.COV2.S COVID-19 vaccine or a placebo.

DNA for the CDR3: TGTGCCTGGAGTGCTAGCGGGATGGGAGATACGCAGTATTTT. This gives the protein CAWSASGMGDTQYF. The chain combines TRBV30 with TRBJ2-3; TRBD2 aligns across 9 bases. The germline CDR1 and CDR2 sequences are GTSNPN and SVGIG (reference sequence). The CDR3 loop spans 14 amino acids. With 1 base clipped from V and 5 bases from J, the junction kept 4 bases outside the gene matches.